Listed here are 19 T cell receptor beta chains from one sample, sequenced in a study of shared clonotypes between healthy human individuals (dated by TCRdb to 2020 to 2022). Library preparation was by the immunoSEQ multiplex PCR assay. Held by TCRdb, this immuneACCESS table contains in-frame sequences only and omits some clones. Under half of the omission traces to an unresolved V gene where checked; the cause of the rest is unknown. The sample table contains about 1.1 million clones; only one count was recorded for about 84% of them. Together, the top ten hold 0.5% to 0.6% of the sample. Specimen: memory CD4+ T cells from PBMCs. This specimen's cell subset or site label, per the study, means: CD45RA-negative fraction. The receptors come from a man aged 18 to 29 in good health. Some clones in this sample may be carry-over from other donors' samples.

The rearrangement uses TRBV29-1 and TRBJ1-5; the D gene is possibly TRBD1 (5 bases). Germline V gene data show CDR1 as SQVTM and CDR2 as ANQGSEA. The V and J ends lost 4 bases and 4 bases respectively, with 14 bases between them. The CDR3 consists of 14 residues. CDR3 loop: CSVVGGGGNQPQHF. The CDR3 DNA sequence: TGCAGCGTTGTGGGTGGGGGTGGTAATCAGCCCCAGCATTTT.

The chain uses TRBV6-6 and TRBJ2-7, with 10 bases fitting TRBD1. J lost 5 bases, V lost 2 bases, and 9 bases had no gene match. This CDR3 region has 16 residues. The germline V gene encodes CDR1 MNHNY and CDR2 SVGAGI (reference sequence). CDR3 region: CASSYLPGQGRNEQYF. The CDR3 DNA reads as TGTGCCAGCAGTTACCTACCGGGACAGGGGAGGAACGAGCAGTACTTC.

The V gene is TRBV7-2, the J gene TRBJ2-7; either TRBD1 or TRBD2 may supply D (5 bases each). CDR3 length: 14 amino acids. Looked up from germline, CDR1 is SGHTA and CDR2 is FQGNSA. The V end was cut by 5 bases, the J end by 1 base, with 12 bases between. The CDR3: CASSRDRLSYEQYF. The DNA of the CDR3 is TGTGCCAGCAGCCGGGACCGATTATCCTACGAGCAGTACTTC.

This rearrangement joins TRBV2 to TRBJ1-1, with D uncertain. Germline V gene data show CDR1 as SNHLY and CDR2 as FYNNEI. CDR3 length equals 13 residues. Trimming took off 3 bases at V and 10 bases at J, with 15 bases between the two ends. CDR3 nucleotides: TGTGCCAGCAGTGAGTGGCAGTTCCCCGGAGCTTTCTTT. Translating it yields CASSEWQFPGAFF.

The chain joins TRBV29-1 to TRBJ2-7; 9 nucleotides line up with TRBD1. Germline V gene sequence: CDR1 SQVTM, CDR2 ANQGSEA. The CDR3 extends over 13 amino acids. Losses at the gene ends were 3 bases for V and 6 bases for J; bases not matched to a gene: 6. DNA for the CDR3: TGCAGCGTTGAGGGACAGGGCCCCTCCGAGCAGTACTTC. Translation gives CSVEGQGPSEQYF.

The table lists this clone with a few counts. The J gene is TRBJ2-6, the V gene TRBV28; possibly TRBD1 or TRBD2 for D (5 bases each). The V gene's germline CDR1 is MDHEN and CDR2 SYDVKM. This CDR3 has 16 residues. V was pared by 3 bases and J by 0 bases, with 9 bases between. CDR3 nucleotide sequence: TGTGCCAGCAGTTTTGGGGGTGCCTCTGGGGCCAACGTCCTGACTTTC. Translating gives CASSFGGASGANVLTF.

V and J are TRBV25-1 and TRBJ1-2; D unresolved. CDR3 length: 12 residues. Germline values: CDR1 MGHDK, CDR2 SYGVNS. V was clipped by 0 bases and J by 7 bases, with 6 bases between them. DNA of the CDR3: TGTGCCAGCAGTGAATACCGGGCTGGCTACACCTTC. This encodes CASSEYRAGYTF.

This sequence joins TRBV2 and TRBJ1-4; D is perhaps TRBD1 (6 bases). Germline values: CDR1 SNHLY, CDR2 FYNNEI. V was cut by 6 bases and J by 7 bases, with 18 bases left in between. There are 15 residues in the CDR3. DNA of the CDR3: TGTGCCAGCAGGCGCTACAGGGAGATAAGTGAAAAACTGTTTTTT. It specifies CASRRYREISEKLFF.

The chain couples TRBV7-8 to TRBJ1-3, with 9 bases identical to TRBD1. Losses at the gene ends were 5 bases for V and 5 bases for J; bases not matched to a gene: 4. Germline V gene data show CDR1 as SGHVS and CDR2 as FQNEAQ. The CDR3 covers 14 residues. The CDR3 region is CASSVGTGRNTIYF. The DNA of the CDR3 is TGTGCCAGCAGCGTAGGGACAGGGCGAAACACCATATATTTT.

This clone was seen more than once but under ten times. This rearrangement joins TRBV5-5 to TRBJ1-1; D remains unclear. Germline V gene lookup returns CDR1 SGHKS and CDR2 YYEKEE (reference sequence). The CDR3 is 15 residues long. V gave up 0 bases and J gave up 3 bases, with 12 bases separating them. CDR3 protein: CASSLDRMSYTEAFF. CDR3 coding DNA: TGTGCCAGCAGCTTGGATCGAATGAGCTACACTGAAGCTTTCTTT. Full variable domain (missing parts from reference TRBV5-5 and TRBJ1-1): DAGVTQSPTHLIKTRGQQVTLRCSPISGHKSVSWYQQVLGQGPQFIFQYYEKEERGRGNFPDRFSARQFPNYSSELNVNALLLGDSALYLCASSLDRMSYTEAFFGQGTRLTVV.

The V gene is TRBV18, the J gene TRBJ1-1, with TRBD1 as a possible D gene (5 bases). CDR1 KGHSH and CDR2 LQKENI come from the germline V gene. Trimming left V 5 bases short and J 5 bases short, with 27 bases between. The CDR3 has 18 residues. The CDR3 sequence: CASSSRRGDQGGETEAFF. The CDR3 region has the DNA TGTGCCAGCTCATCTAGAAGAGGAGATCAGGGAGGGGAGACTGAAGCTTTCTTT.

The rearrangement links TRBV7-9 to TRBJ2-1, with TRBD2 as a possible D gene (6 bases). V lost 4 bases, J lost 8 bases, and 24 bases lay in between. Germline CDR1 is SEHNR and CDR2 is FQNEAQ (reference sequence). This CDR3 region has 17 residues. This CDR3 is CASSSPARRGLVDEQFF. The CDR3 DNA sequence: TGTGCCAGCAGCTCCCCGGCCCGCCGGGGACTTGTCGATGAGCAGTTCTTC.

The rearrangement uses TRBV18 and TRBJ1-1; a weak D match, TRBD1 (6 bases). Trimming left V 3 bases short and J 6 bases short, with 14 bases between. The CDR3 is 14 amino acids. Germline CDR1 reads KGHSH; CDR2 reads LQKENI. CDR3 sequence: CASSPTGLKAEAFF. In DNA, the CDR3 is TGTGCCAGCTCACCTACAGGGCTCAAAGCTGAAGCTTTCTTT. Full variable domain (remainder filled in from reference TRBV18 and TRBJ1-1): NAGVMQNPRHLVRRRGQEARLRCSPMKGHSHVYWYRQLPEEGLKFMVYLQKENIIDESGMPKERFSAEFPKEGPSILRIQQVVRGDSAAYFCASSPTGLKAEAFFGQGTRLTVV.

CDR3: CASSRIQVTVDEQFF. The DNA of the CDR3 is TGTGCCAGCAGCCGAATACAGGTAACAGTCGATGAGCAGTTCTTC. This chain connects TRBV2 to TRBJ2-1; possible D gene TRBD1, 5 bases. Germline CDR1 SNHLY, CDR2 FYNNEI. The CDR3 is made up of 15 amino acids. V lost 6 bases and J 8 bases, leaving 20 bases between the germline ends.

This clone was seen a few times. The V gene is TRBV7-9, the J gene TRBJ2-2, with D unresolved. From germline, CDR1 is SEHNR and CDR2 FQNEAQ (reference sequence). CDR3 length equals 16 residues. The V gene lost 5 bases and the J gene lost 4 bases, with 17 bases spanning the gap. Written as DNA, the CDR3 is TGTGCCAGCAGCCACGTCAAAACTCCCCCCACCGGGGAGCTGTTTTTT. Translated: CASSHVKTPPTGELFF.

This chain uses TRBV5-1 with TRBJ2-5; D might be TRBD2 (6 bases). With 5 bases removed from V and 5 bases from J, the gap between germline ends came to 19 bases. The CDR3 spans 15 residues. CDR1 SGHRS and CDR2 YFSETQ come from the germline V gene. CDR3 loop: CASSSGLDVLETQYF. CDR3 sequence (DNA): TGCGCCAGCAGTTCGGGACTGGATGTTCTGGAGACCCAGTACTTC.

The rearrangement joins TRBV28 to TRBJ2-5; TRBD1 aligns across 10 bases. V dropped 6 bases and J dropped 5; count of bases not matched to a gene: 12. The CDR3 contains 16 residues. Germline V gene sequence: CDR1 MDHEN, CDR2 SYDVKM. The CDR3 nucleotides are TGTGCCAGCAGCCCGCGCCGAGGGACAGGGGACGAGACCCAGTACTTC. It specifies CASSPRRGTGDETQYF.

The chain employs TRBV7-3 and TRBJ2-2; the D gene is possibly TRBD2 (6 bases). Germline CDR1 SGHTA, CDR2 FQGTGA. This CDR3 contains 15 residues. The V and J ends lost 5 bases and 3 bases respectively, with 13 bases between them. CDR3 in DNA: TGTGCCAGCAGCCCCCGCGGGACGGACACCGGGGAGCTGTTTTTT. Translated, it gives CASSPRGTDTGELFF.

The chain links TRBV4-2 to TRBJ2-7, with TRBD2 identical over 9 bases. V lost 0 bases to trimming and J lost 0 bases; unmatched junction nucleotides: 3. Germline CDR1 LGHNA, CDR2 YNFKEQ. CDR3 length: 16 amino acids. CDR3: CASSQESSGVSYEQYF. CDR3 DNA: TGTGCCAGCAGCCAAGAGTCTAGCGGGGTCTCCTACGAGCAGTACTTC.